This T cell receptor beta chain emerged from a study of blood T cell repertoires in COVID-19. Generated by immunoSEQ multiplex PCR, the TCRdb table keeps only in-frame clones and is missing some. The data contain more than 300,000 clones, roughly nine tenths of them singletons. V was trimmed by 0 bases and J by 0 bases, leaving 18 bases between them. The germline CDR1 and CDR2 sequences are LGHNA and YSLEER. The CDR3 consists of 19 residues. Allocation to cohorts depended on clinical history reported by the participants. This TCR was recovered from a young woman who had been exposed to COVID-19. This chain connects TRBV4-3 to TRBJ2-1; possibly TRBD2 for D (5 bases). What was sequenced was PBMCs or T cells enriched from blood (not recorded which). The CDR3, as DNA: TGCGCCAGCAGCCAAGATTTAAGACCAACCCGGGACTCCTACAATGAGCAGTTCTTC. Translation gives CASSQDLRPTRDSYNEQFF.